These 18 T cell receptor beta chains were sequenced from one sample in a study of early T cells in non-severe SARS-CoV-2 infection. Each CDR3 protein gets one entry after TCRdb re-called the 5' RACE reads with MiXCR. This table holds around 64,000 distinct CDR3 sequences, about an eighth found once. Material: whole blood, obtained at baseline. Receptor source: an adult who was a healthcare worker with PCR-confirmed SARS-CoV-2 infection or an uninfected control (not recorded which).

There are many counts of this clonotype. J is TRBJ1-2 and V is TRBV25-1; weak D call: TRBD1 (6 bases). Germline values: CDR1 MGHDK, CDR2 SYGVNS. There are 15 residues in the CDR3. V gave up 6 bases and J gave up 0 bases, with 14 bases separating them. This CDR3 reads CASRKGGGANYGYTF. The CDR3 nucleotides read TGTGCCAGCAGGAAAGGGGGAGGGGCTAACTATGGCTACACCTTC.

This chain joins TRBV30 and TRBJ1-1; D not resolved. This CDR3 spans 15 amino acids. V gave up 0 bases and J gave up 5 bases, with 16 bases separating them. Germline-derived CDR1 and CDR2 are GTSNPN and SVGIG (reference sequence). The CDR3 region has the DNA TGTGCCTGGAGTGTTCCGGGCCAACTGAGAACTGAAGCTTTCTTT. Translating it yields CAWSVPGQLRTEAFF.

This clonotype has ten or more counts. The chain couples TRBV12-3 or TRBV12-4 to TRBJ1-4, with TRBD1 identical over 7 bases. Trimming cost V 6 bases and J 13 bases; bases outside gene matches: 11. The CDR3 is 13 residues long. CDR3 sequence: CASRSTGMFSLFF. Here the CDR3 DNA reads TGTGCCAGCAGGTCGACAGGGATGTTTTCACTGTTTTTT.

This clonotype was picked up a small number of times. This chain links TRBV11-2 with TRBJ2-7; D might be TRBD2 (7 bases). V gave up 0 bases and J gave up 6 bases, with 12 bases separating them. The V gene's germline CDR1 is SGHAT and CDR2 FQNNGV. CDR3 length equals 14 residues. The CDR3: CASSLEGGPFEQYF. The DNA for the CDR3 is TGTGCCAGCAGCTTAGAGGGGGGGCCCTTCGAGCAGTACTTC.

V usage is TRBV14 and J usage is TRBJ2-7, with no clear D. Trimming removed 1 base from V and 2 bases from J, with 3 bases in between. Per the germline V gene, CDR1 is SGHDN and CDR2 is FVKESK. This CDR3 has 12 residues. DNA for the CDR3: TGTGCCAGCAGCCAAGTTCCCTACGAGCAGTACTTC. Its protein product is CASSQVPYEQYF. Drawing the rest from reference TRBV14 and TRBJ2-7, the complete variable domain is EAGVTQFPSHSVIEKGQTVTLRCDPISGHDNLYWYRRVMGKEIKFLLHFVKESKQDESGMPNNRFLAERTGGTYSTLKVQPAELEDSGVYFCASSQVPYEQYFGPGTRLTVT.

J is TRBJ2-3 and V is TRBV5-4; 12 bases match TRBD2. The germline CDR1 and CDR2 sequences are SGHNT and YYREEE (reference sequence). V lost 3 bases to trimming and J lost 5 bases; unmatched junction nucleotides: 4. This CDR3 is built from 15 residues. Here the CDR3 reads CASSSQTSGGDTQYF. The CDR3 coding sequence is TGTGCCAGCAGCTCCCAGACTAGCGGGGGAGATACGCAGTATTTT. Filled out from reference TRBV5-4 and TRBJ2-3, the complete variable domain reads ETGVTQSPTHLIKTRGQQVTLRCSSQSGHNTVSWYQQALGQGPQFIFQYYREEENGRGNFPPRFSGLQFPNYSSELNVNALELDDSALYLCASSSQTSGGDTQYFGPGTRLTVL.

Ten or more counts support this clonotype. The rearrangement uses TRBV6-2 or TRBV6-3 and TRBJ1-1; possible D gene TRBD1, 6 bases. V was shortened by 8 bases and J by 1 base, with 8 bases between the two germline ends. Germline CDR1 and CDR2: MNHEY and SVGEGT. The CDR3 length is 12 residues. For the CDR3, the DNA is TGTGCCAGCCAGACAGGGAACACTGAAGCTTTCTTT. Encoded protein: CASQTGNTEAFF.

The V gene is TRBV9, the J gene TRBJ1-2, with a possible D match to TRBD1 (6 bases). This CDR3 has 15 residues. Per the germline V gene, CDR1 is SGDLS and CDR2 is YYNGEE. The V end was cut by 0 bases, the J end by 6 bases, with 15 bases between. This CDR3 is CASSVEPWTDNGYTF. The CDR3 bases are TGTGCCAGCAGCGTAGAACCTTGGACAGATAATGGCTACACCTTC.

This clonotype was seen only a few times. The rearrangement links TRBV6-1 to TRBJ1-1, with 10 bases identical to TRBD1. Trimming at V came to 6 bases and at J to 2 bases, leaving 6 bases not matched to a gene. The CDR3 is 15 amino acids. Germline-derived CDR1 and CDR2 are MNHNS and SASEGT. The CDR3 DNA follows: TGTGCCAGCAGGAACCGGGACAGGGGAAACACTGAAGCTTTCTTT. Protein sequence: CASRNRDRGNTEAFF.

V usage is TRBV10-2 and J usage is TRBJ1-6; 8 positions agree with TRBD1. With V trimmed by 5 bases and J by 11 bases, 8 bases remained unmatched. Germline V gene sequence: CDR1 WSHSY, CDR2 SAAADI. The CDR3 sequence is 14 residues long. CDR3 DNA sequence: TGCGCCAGCAGTCCGTCAGGGGGCTTACCACCCCTCCACTTT. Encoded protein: CASSPSGGLPPLHF.

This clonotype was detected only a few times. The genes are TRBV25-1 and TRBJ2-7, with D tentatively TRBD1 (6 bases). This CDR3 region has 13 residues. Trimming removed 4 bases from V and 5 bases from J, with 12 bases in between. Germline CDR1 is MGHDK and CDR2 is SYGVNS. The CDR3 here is CASSVGGRDEQYF. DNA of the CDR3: TGTGCCAGCAGTGTTGGGGGCAGGGACGAGCAGTACTTC.

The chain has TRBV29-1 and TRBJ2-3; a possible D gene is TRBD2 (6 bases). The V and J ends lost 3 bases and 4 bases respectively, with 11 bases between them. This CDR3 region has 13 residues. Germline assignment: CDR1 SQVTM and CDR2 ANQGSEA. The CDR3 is CSVEPTSSDTQYF. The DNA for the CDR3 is TGCAGCGTTGAGCCGACTAGTTCAGATACGCAGTATTTT.

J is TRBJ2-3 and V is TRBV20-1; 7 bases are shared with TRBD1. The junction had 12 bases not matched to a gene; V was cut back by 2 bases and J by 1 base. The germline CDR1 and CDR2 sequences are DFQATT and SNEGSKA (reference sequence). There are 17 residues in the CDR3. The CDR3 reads CSARHRDVQGGTDTQYF. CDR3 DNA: TGCAGTGCTAGACACAGAGACGTGCAGGGGGGCACAGATACGCAGTATTTT.

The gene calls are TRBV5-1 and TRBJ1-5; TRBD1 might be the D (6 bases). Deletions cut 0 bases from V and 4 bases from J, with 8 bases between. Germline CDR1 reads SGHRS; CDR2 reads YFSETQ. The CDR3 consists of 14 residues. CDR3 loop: CASSLEGGNQPQHF. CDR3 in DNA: TGCGCCAGCAGCTTGGAAGGGGGGAATCAGCCCCAGCATTTT.

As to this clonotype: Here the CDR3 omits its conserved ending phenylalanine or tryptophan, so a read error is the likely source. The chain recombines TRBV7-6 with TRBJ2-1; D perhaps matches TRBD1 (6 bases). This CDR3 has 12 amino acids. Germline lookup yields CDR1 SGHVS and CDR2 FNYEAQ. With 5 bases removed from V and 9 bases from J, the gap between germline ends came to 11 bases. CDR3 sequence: CASSNRGGEQFS. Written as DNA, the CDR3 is TGTGCCAGCAGCAACCGAGGGGGTGAGCAGTTCTCC.

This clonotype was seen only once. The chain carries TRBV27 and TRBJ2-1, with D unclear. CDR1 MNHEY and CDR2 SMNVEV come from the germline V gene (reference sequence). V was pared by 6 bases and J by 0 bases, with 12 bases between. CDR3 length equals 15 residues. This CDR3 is CASRRSLSSYNEQFF. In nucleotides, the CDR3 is TGTGCCAGCAGAAGGAGTCTCAGCTCCTACAATGAGCAGTTCTTC.

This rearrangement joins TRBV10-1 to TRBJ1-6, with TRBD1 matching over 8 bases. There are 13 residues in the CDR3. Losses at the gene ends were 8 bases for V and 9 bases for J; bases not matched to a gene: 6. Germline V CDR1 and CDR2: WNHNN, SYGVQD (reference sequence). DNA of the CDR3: TGCGCCAGCCAACAGACAGGGGTTTCACCCCTCCACTTT. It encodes CASQQTGVSPLHF.

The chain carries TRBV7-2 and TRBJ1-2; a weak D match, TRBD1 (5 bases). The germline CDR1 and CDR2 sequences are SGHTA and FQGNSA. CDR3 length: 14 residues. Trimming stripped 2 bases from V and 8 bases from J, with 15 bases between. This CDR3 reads CASSLLQGERGYTF. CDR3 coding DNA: TGTGCCAGCAGCTTACTGCAGGGAGAAAGGGGCTACACCTTC.